This T cell receptor beta chain comes out of a study of T cells in women clearing cervical HPV infection. About the research overall: Women with histologically confirmed HPV16-related CIN3 or worse, 2 with invasive cancer, served as cases.

Broader study findings: Each sample's T-cell count was unknown, possibly confounding richness. Combining TCR richness with V gene abundances gave approximately 0.84 AUC.

Only in-frame clones appear in the TCRdb table, and some are missing; sequencing was by immunoSEQ multiplex PCR. This table holds under 45,000 clones. A note on this clone: Its specificity is not known.

The clonotype comes from a woman between 18 and 70 years old with a cervical HPV16 infection that either progressed to CIN3+ or cleared (not recorded which). Sequenced input: blood buffy coat.

The CDR3 sequence: CASSIGWAGGPTGELFF. The sequenced CDR3 bases are TGTGCCAGTAGTATAGGGTGGGCAGGGGGACCCACCGGGGAG. The V call is TRBV19, the J call TRBJ2-2; TRBD1 agrees at 7 bases. The CDR3 end lies 3 residues beyond the end of the read and is filled in from the germline J gene. The V and J ends lost 1 base and 4 bases, in that order; junction bases with no gene match: 9. In germline, CDR1 is LNHDA, CDR2 SQIVND (reference sequence). CDR3 length equals 17 residues.